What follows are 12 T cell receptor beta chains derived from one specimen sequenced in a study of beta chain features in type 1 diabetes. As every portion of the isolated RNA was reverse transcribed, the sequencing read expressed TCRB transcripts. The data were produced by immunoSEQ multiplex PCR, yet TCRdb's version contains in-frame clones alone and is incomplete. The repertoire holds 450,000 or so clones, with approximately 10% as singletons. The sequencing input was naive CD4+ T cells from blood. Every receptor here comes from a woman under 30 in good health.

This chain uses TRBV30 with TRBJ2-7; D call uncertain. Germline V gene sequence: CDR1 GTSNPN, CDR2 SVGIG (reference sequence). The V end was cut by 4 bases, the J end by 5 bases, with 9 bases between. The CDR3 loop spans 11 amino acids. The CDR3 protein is CAWTRADEQYF. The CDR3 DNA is TGTGCCTGGACTAGGGCGGACGAGCAGTACTTC.

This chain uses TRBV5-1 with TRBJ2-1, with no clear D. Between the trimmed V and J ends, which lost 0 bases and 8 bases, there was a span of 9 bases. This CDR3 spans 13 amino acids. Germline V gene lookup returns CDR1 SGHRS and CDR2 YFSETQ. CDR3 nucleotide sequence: TGCGCCAGCAGCTTGGAGGGAAATGATGAGCAGTTCTTC. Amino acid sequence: CASSLEGNDEQFF.

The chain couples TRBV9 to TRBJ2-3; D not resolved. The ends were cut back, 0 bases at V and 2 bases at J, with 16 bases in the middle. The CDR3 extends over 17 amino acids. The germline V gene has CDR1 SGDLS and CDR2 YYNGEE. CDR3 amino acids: CASSVAVVGSATDTQYF. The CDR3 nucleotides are TGTGCCAGCAGCGTAGCTGTGGTCGGCTCCGCCACAGATACGCAGTATTTT.

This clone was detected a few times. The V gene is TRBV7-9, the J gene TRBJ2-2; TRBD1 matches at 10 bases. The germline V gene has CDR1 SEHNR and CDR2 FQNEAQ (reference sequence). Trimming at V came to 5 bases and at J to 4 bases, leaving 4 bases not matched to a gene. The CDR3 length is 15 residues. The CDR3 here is CASSRQGAATGELFF. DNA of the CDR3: TGTGCCAGCAGCCGACAGGGGGCGGCCACCGGGGAGCTGTTTTTT.

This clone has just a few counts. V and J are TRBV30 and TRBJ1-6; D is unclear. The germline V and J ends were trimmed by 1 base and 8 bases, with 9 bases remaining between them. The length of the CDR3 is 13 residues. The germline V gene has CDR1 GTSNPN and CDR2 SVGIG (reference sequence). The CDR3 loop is CAWSGGVDSPLHF. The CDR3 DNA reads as TGTGCCTGGAGTGGCGGAGTCGATTCACCCCTCCACTTT. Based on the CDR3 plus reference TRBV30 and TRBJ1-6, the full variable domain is SQTIHQWPATLVQPVGSPLSLECTVEGTSNPNLYWYRQAAGRGLQLLFYSVGIGQISSEVPQNLSASRPQDRQFILSSKKLLLSDSGFYLCAWSGGVDSPLHFGNGTRLTVT.

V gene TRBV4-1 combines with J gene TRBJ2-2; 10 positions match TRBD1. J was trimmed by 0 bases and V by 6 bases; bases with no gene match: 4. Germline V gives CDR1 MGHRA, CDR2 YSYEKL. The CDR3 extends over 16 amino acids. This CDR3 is CASRDRGKTNTGELFF. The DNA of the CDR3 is TGCGCCAGCAGGGACAGGGGGAAAACGAACACCGGGGAGCTGTTTTTT.

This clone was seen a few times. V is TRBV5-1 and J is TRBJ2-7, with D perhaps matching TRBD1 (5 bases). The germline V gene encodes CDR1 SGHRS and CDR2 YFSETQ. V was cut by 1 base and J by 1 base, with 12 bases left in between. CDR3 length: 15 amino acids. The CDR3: CASSLKGPLSYEQYV. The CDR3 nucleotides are TGCGCCAGCAGCTTGAAGGGGCCCCTTTCCTACGAGCAGTACGTC.

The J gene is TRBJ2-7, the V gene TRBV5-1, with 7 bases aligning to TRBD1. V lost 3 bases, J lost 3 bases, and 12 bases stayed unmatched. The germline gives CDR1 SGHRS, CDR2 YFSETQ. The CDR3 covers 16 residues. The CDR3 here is CASSSPFTGAGYEQYF. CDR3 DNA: TGCGCCAGCAGCTCGCCATTTACAGGGGCGGGCTACGAGCAGTACTTC.

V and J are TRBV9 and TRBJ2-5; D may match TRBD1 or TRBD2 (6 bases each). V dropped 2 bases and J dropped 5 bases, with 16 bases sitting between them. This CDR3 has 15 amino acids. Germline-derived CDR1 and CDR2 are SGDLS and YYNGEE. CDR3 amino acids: CASSVRQARGETQYF. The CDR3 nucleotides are TGTGCCAGCAGCGTTAGACAGGCCCGGGGGGAGACCCAGTACTTC.

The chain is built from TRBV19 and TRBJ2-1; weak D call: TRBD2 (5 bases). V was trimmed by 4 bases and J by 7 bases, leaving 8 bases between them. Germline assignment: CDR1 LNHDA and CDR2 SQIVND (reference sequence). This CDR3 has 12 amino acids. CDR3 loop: CASSRTRNEQFF. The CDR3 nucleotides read TGTGCCAGTAGTAGAACTAGGAATGAGCAGTTCTTC.

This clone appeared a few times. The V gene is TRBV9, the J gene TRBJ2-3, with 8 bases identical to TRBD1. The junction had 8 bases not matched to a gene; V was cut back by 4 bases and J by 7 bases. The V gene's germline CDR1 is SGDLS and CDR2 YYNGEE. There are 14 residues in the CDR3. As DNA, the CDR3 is TGTGCCAGCAGCCCCCGGACAGGGACAAATACGCAGTATTTT. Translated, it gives CASSPRTGTNTQYF.

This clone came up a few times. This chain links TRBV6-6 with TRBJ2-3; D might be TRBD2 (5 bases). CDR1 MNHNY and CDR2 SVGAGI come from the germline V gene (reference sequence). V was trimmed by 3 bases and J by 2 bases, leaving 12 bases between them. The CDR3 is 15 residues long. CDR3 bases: TGTGCCAGCAGTTATGAGGGAAAAGCCACAGATACGCAGTATTTT. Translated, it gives CASSYEGKATDTQYF.